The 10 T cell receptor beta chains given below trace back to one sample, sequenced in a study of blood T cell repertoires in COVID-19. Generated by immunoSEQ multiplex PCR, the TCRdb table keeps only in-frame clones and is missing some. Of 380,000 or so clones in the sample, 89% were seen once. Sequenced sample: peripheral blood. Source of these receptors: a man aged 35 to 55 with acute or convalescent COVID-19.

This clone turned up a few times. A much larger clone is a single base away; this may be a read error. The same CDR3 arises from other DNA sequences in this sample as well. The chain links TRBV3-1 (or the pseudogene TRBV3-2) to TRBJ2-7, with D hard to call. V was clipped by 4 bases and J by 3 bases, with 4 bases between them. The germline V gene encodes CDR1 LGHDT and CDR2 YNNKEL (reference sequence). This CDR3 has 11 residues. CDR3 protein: CASSLNYEQYF. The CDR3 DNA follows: TGTGCCAGCAGCCTAAACTACGAGCAGTACTTC.

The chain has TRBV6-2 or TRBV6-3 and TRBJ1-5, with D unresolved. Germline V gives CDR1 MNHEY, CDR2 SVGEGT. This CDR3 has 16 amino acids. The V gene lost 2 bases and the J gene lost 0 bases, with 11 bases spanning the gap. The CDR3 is CASSYGRGYSNQPQHF. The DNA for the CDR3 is TGTGCCAGCAGTTACGGTCGGGGATATAGCAATCAGCCCCAGCATTTT.

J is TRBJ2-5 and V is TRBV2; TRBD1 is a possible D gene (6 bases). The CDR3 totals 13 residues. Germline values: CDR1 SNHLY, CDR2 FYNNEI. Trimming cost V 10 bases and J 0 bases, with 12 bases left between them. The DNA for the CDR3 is TGTGCCACCCCGGGGACACACCAAGAGACCCAGTACTTC. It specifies CATPGTHQETQYF.

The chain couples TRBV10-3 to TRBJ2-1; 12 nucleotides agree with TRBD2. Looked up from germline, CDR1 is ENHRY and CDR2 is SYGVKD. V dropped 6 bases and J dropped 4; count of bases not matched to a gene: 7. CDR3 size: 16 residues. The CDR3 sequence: CAIRDSLAGGYNEQFF. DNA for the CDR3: TGTGCCATCAGAGACTCACTAGCGGGAGGTTACAATGAGCAGTTCTTC.

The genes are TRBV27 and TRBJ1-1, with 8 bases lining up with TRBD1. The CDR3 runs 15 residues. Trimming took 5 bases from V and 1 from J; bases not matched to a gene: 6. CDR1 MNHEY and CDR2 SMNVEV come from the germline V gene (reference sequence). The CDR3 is CASSRDRGRNTEAFF. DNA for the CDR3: TGTGCCAGCAGTCGTGACAGGGGTCGGAACACTGAAGCTTTCTTT.

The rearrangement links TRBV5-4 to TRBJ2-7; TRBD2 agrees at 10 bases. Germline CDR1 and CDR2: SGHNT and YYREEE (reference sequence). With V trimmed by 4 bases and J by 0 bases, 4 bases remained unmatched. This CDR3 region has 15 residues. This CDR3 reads CASSTLAGNSYEQYF. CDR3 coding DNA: TGTGCCAGCAGCACACTAGCGGGGAACTCCTACGAGCAGTACTTC.

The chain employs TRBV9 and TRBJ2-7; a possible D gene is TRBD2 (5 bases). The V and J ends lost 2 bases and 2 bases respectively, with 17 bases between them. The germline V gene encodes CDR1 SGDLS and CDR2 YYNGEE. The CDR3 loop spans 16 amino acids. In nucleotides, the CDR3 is TGTGCCAGCAGCGTGCACTTCGTACGGGAAGCCTACGAGCAGTACTTC. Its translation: CASSVHFVREAYEQYF.

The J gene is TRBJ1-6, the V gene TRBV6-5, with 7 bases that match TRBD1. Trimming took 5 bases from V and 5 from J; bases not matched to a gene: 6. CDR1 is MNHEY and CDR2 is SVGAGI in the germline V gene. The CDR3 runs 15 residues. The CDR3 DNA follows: TGTGCCAGCAGTCCAGACAGGGCCAATAATTCACCCCTCCACTTT. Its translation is CASSPDRANNSPLHF.

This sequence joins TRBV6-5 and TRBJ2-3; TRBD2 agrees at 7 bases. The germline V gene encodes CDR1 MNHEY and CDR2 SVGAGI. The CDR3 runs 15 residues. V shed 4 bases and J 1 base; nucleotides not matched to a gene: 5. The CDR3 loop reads CASSFLTSGTDTQYF. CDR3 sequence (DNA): TGTGCCAGCAGTTTTCTCACTAGCGGCACAGATACGCAGTATTTT.

CDR3 in amino acids: CASSLDSSGANVLTF. The CDR3 coding sequence is TGTGCCAGCAGCTTGGACTCCTCTGGGGCCAACGTCCTGACTTTC. The genes are TRBV5-4 and TRBJ2-6; no firm D call. The germline CDR1 and CDR2 sequences are SGHNT and YYREEE (reference sequence). The length of the CDR3 is 15 residues. Trimming took off 0 bases at V and 0 bases at J, with 4 bases between the two ends.